This T cell receptor (beta chain) comes out of a study of shared clonotypes between healthy human individuals. It was CD45RO-negative cells, positively selected for CCR7, that made up naive CD8 cells, with terminally differentiated effector memory CD45RA+ cells excluded. Libraries were prepared by immunoSEQ multiplex PCR; TCRdb keeps only in-frame clonotypes and omits some of them. The sample carries 660,000 or so clones, roughly 95% recorded once. Germline CDR1 is KGHSH and CDR2 is LQKENI. The CDR3 covers 16 residues. With V trimmed by 5 bases and J by 5 bases, 12 bases remained unmatched. V and J are TRBV18 and TRBJ2-1; 7 nucleotides agree with TRBD2. The sequenced sample consisted of naive CD8+ T cells sorted from blood. The TCR originated in a woman in her 30s in good health. The CDR3 DNA follows: TGTGCCAGCTCATTCCTAGCGGCCTTACCCCACAATGAGCAGTTCTTC. This sequence encodes CASSFLAALPHNEQFF.